The 31 T cell receptor beta chains listed next were all sequenced from one sample in a study of cytomegalovirus exposure and HLA in healthy donors. PCR amplification relied on 60 Vbeta primers (plus 13 Jbeta primers). Repertoires were generated with immunoSEQ multiplex PCR, while TCRdb's copy carries only in-frame clones and drops some. This sample carries roughly 97,000 clones, over 60% of them seen once, and the ten largest clones take approximately 6.3%. The sequenced sample was PBMCs. All receptors come from a man aged 55 to 70 in good health and CMV-seropositive.

This CDR3 is CAIGQGRGTDTQYF. In DNA form, the CDR3 reads TGTGCCATCGGGCAGGGCAGGGGCACAGATACGCAGTATTTT. The chain couples TRBV10-3 to TRBJ2-3; the D gene is possibly TRBD1 (5 bases). This CDR3 contains 14 residues. CDR1 and CDR2 (germline): ENHRY, SYGVKD. Trimming shortened V by 8 bases and J by 1 base, and 13 bases separated the two germline ends.

V usage is TRBV7-6 and J usage is TRBJ2-3, with 10 bases identical to TRBD1. Germline assignment: CDR1 SGHVS and CDR2 FNYEAQ. The CDR3 is 17 residues long. With 0 bases clipped from V and 7 bases from J, the junction kept 10 bases outside the gene matches. CDR3 loop: CASSLARGTGARNTQYF. The CDR3 DNA sequence: TGTGCCAGCAGCTTAGCGCGTGGGACAGGGGCGCGAAATACGCAGTATTTT.

In the case of this clone: Other DNA sequences in the same sample also yield this CDR3. The chain is built from TRBV27 and TRBJ1-5; a possible D gene is TRBD1 (5 bases). Germline CDR1 is MNHEY and CDR2 is SMNVEV (reference sequence). This CDR3 is 13 amino acids long. The V end was cut by 3 bases, the J end by 7 bases, with 10 bases between. CDR3 coding DNA: TGTGCCAGCAGTTTCCGGGGGGGACAGCCCCAGCATTTT. Translation gives CASSFRGGQPQHF.

In this sample, this clone turned up a few times. The chain employs TRBV10-2 and TRBJ1-1, with D perhaps matching TRBD1 (6 bases). From germline, CDR1 is WSHSY and CDR2 SAAADI. V was clipped by 3 bases and J by 4 bases, with 9 bases between them. The CDR3 is 13 amino acids. The CDR3 region is CASSDRGTTEAFF. In DNA, the CDR3 is TGCGCCAGCAGTGACAGGGGCACCACTGAAGCTTTCTTT.

The V call is TRBV7-2, the J call TRBJ2-5, with TRBD2 matching over 12 bases. Unmatched junction bases numbered 19, after V lost 6 bases and J lost 5 bases. The V gene's germline CDR1 is SGHTA and CDR2 FQGNSA. The CDR3 totals 19 residues. The CDR3 loop reads CASSLGSSSGGAPRETQYF. DNA for the CDR3: TGTGCCAGCAGTCTAGGGTCTTCTAGCGGGGGGGCCCCTCGTGAGACCCAGTACTTC. The whole variable domain, remainder taken from reference TRBV7-2 and TRBJ2-5, is GAGVSQSPSNKVTEKGKDVELRCDPISGHTALYWYRQSLGQGLEFLIYFQGNSAPDKSGLPSDRFSAERTGGSVSTLTIQRTQQEDSAVYLCASSLGSSSGGAPRETQYFGPGTRLLVL.

This clone is a singleton in its sample. V is TRBV29-1 and J is TRBJ2-7, with 10 bases lining up with TRBD1. The ends lost 1 base at V and 0 bases at J; junction bases unmatched: 3. The CDR3 extends over 15 amino acids. CDR1 SQVTM and CDR2 ANQGSEA come from the germline V gene. CDR3 nucleotide sequence: TGCAGCGTTGAAGTGGACAGGGGGAGCTCCTACGAGCAGTACTTC. Protein sequence: CSVEVDRGSSYEQYF.

The chain couples TRBV21-1 to TRBJ2-5; the D call in the table, TRBD2, was not verified against the DNA. TRBV21-1 is a known pseudogene. The CDR3 contains 18 residues. CDR3 residues: CASSNPLPWREGPTTQYF. The DNA for the CDR3 is TGTGCCAGCAGCAACCCCTTGCCTTGGCGGGAGGGGCCGACGACCCAGTACTTC.

This chain joins TRBV5-1 and TRBJ2-3; D is perhaps TRBD2 (5 bases). V shed 2 bases and J shed 2 bases, with 9 bases lying between them. This CDR3 is built from 14 residues. The germline V gene encodes CDR1 SGHRS and CDR2 YFSETQ. CDR3 coding DNA: TGCGCCAGCAGCTTTAACGGGGACACAGATACGCAGTATTTT. The encoded protein is CASSFNGDTDTQYF.

The V gene is TRBV9, the J gene TRBJ1-1; D is uncertain. The CDR3 spans 16 residues. V shed 0 bases and J shed 3 bases, with 15 bases lying between them. Germline lookup yields CDR1 SGDLS and CDR2 YYNGEE. This CDR3 is CASSVGFGGRDTEAFF. As DNA, the CDR3 is TGTGCCAGCAGCGTAGGATTCGGAGGGCGGGACACTGAAGCTTTCTTT.

The chain couples TRBV6-1 to TRBJ2-5; TRBD1 matches at 9 bases. In germline, CDR1 is MNHNS, CDR2 SASEGT. The CDR3 sequence is 15 residues long. J was trimmed by 3 bases and V by 8 bases; bases with no gene match: 10. The CDR3 DNA reads TGTGCCAGCTATTCTGGGGGACAGGGTAAAGAGACCCAGTACTTC. Translated, it gives CASYSGGQGKETQYF.

The chain is built from TRBV13 and TRBJ2-3; tentative D call: TRBD2 (6 bases). Trimming removed 0 bases at V and 0 bases at J, with 10 bases between. The CDR3 sequence is 16 residues long. CDR1 and CDR2 (germline): PRHDT, FYEKMQ (reference sequence). The CDR3 loop is CASSLGLRGSTDTQYF. The DNA of the CDR3 is TGTGCCAGCAGCTTAGGCCTGCGGGGAAGCACAGATACGCAGTATTTT.

This clone has just a few counts. The genes are TRBV10-3 and TRBJ2-1, with 7 bases fitting TRBD1. The V segment lost 0 bases and the J segment 2 bases; nucleotides outside the gene matches: 1. The CDR3 loop spans 15 amino acids. Looked up from germline, CDR1 is ENHRY and CDR2 is SYGVKD. CDR3 in DNA: TGTGCCATCAGTGAGTCGACAGGGACCTACAATGAGCAGTTCTTC. This codes for CAISESTGTYNEQFF.

A word on this clone: An end of the junction differs from the germline gene, which may be a read error. V usage is TRBV7-9 and J usage is TRBJ1-6; 8 positions match TRBD1. This CDR3 has 16 residues. Germline V CDR1 and CDR2: SEHNR, FQNEAQ (reference sequence). The DNA for the CDR3 is TGTTCCAGCAGCTCTCGGACAGGGTGGAATAATTCACCCCTCCACTTT. Amino acid sequence: CSSSSRTGWNNSPLHF.

The sample holds one count of this clone. The CDR3 DNA is TGTGCCAGCAGCGGGACTAGCGGGGGAGGTTACACCGGGGAGCTGTTTTTT. Translating gives CASSGTSGGGYTGELFF. The genes are TRBV9 and TRBJ2-2; 13 nucleotides match TRBD2. CDR1 and CDR2 from the germline V gene are SGDLS and YYNGEE. V dropped 3 bases and J dropped 3; count of bases not matched to a gene: 5. There are 17 residues in the CDR3.

This clone was observed once. V usage is TRBV6-5 and J usage is TRBJ2-7, with 8 bases lining up with TRBD1. After removal of 0 bases from V and 3 bases from J, the junction contained 4 bases not matched to a gene. Germline assignment: CDR1 MNHEY and CDR2 SVGAGI. This CDR3 comprises 15 residues. CDR3 loop: CASSYSRDRNYEQYF. The CDR3 nucleotides read TGTGCCAGCAGTTACTCGAGGGACAGGAACTACGAGCAGTACTTC.

V usage is TRBV7-2 and J usage is TRBJ1-1, with D maybe TRBD1 (5 bases). This CDR3 spans 15 amino acids. V was pared by 5 bases and J by 3 bases, with 16 bases between. Germline CDR1 is SGHTA and CDR2 is FQGNSA. The CDR3 DNA sequence: TGTGCCAGCAGCGCCCCCCGGGGACTGTACACTGAAGCTTTCTTT. This gives the protein CASSAPRGLYTEAFF.

V usage is TRBV19 and J usage is TRBJ2-3, with 12 positions matching TRBD2. This CDR3 contains 15 residues. J gave up 3 bases and V 5 bases, and 3 bases lay outside the gene matches. The V gene's germline CDR1 is LNHDA and CDR2 SQIVND (reference sequence). The CDR3 nucleotides are TGTGCCAGTAGTGGACTAGCGGGGAAGACAGATACGCAGTATTTT. Encoded protein: CASSGLAGKTDTQYF.

The chain has TRBV25-1 and TRBJ1-1; D is undetermined. The CDR3 covers 13 residues. Germline-derived CDR1 and CDR2 are MGHDK and SYGVNS. V gave up 8 bases and J gave up 3 bases, with 13 bases separating them. The DNA of the CDR3 is TGTGCCAGCGCACCGTCCCCGGACACTGAAGCTTTCTTT. It encodes CASAPSPDTEAFF.

The V gene is TRBV5-4, the J gene TRBJ2-7; TRBD2 is a possible D gene (6 bases). The length of the CDR3 is 12 residues. Germline V CDR1 and CDR2: SGHNT, YYREEE (reference sequence). Trimming took 3 bases from V and 8 from J, leaving 12 bases between them. The CDR3 region has the DNA TGTGCCAGCAGCTACGGGACTTCCCAGCAGTACTTC. Protein sequence: CASSYGTSQQYF.

The chain combines TRBV7-6 with TRBJ2-1; D is uncertain. Germline V gene sequence: CDR1 SGHVS, CDR2 FNYEAQ. V lost 2 bases and J lost 3, with 8 bases in between. The CDR3 loop spans 14 amino acids. The CDR3 coding sequence is TGTGCCAGCAGCTTAATCTCCGGCTACAATGAGCAGTTCTTC. This encodes CASSLISGYNEQFF.

The chain has TRBV19 and TRBJ1-1, with D perhaps TRBD1 (6 bases). Trimming cost V 4 bases and J 0 bases, with 9 bases left between them. The CDR3 is 14 amino acids. Looked up from germline, CDR1 is LNHDA and CDR2 is SQIVND (reference sequence). Here the CDR3 reads CASSNRVVNTEAFF. The CDR3 DNA reads TGTGCCAGTAGTAACAGGGTGGTGAACACTGAAGCTTTCTTT. The whole variable domain, remainder taken from reference TRBV19 and TRBJ1-1, is DGGITQSPKYLFRKEGQNVTLSCEQNLNHDAMYWYRQDPGQGLRLIYYSQIVNDFQKGDIAEGYSVSREKKESFPLTVTSAQKNPTAFYLCASSNRVVNTEAFFGQGTRLTVV.

The chain joins TRBV5-1 to TRBJ2-5; 7 positions match TRBD2. The CDR3 extends over 14 amino acids. The germline gives CDR1 SGHRS, CDR2 YFSETQ. The J segment lost 5 bases and the V segment lost 3 bases, leaving 7 bases of the junction unmatched. The CDR3: CASSSGRGRETQYF. Here the CDR3 DNA reads TGCGCCAGCAGCTCGGGGAGGGGCAGGGAGACCCAGTACTTC.

This clone has a handful of counts. The chain joins TRBV5-1 to TRBJ2-2; 8 bases map to TRBD1. The germline V gene has CDR1 SGHRS and CDR2 YFSETQ. V lost 1 base to trimming and J lost 7 bases; unmatched junction nucleotides: 6. The CDR3 sequence is 15 residues long. The CDR3 loop is CASSLSRGLDGELFF. In DNA, the CDR3 is TGCGCCAGCAGCTTGAGCAGGGGGCTGGACGGGGAGCTGTTTTTT.

This chain connects TRBV7-3 to TRBJ2-2; D may be TRBD2 (6 bases). The CDR3 is made up of 14 amino acids. Looked up from germline, CDR1 is SGHTA and CDR2 is FQGTGA. V was trimmed by 6 bases and J by 4 bases, leaving 12 bases between them. CDR3 DNA: TGTGCCAGCAGTCTCGGAGGGAGCACCGGGGAGCTGTTTTTT. It translates to CASSLGGSTGELFF.

V usage is TRBV7-2 and J usage is TRBJ1-2; 8 bases fit TRBD1. CDR3 size: 17 residues. Germline CDR1 and CDR2: SGHTA and FQGNSA. V dropped 0 bases and J dropped 4; count of bases not matched to a gene: 10. The CDR3 nucleotides are TGTGCCAGCAGCTTAGCGAGGGGACAGGCCAGGAGCTATGGCTACACCTTC. This sequence encodes CASSLARGQARSYGYTF. Based on the CDR3 plus reference TRBV7-2 and TRBJ1-2, the full variable domain is GAGVSQSPSNKVTEKGKDVELRCDPISGHTALYWYRQSLGQGLEFLIYFQGNSAPDKSGLPSDRFSAERTGGSVSTLTIQRTQQEDSAVYLCASSLARGQARSYGYTFGSGTRLTVV.

The J gene is TRBJ2-4, the V gene TRBV5-1; TRBD1 matches 7 bases. V lost 5 bases to trimming and J lost 2 bases; unmatched junction nucleotides: 13. The germline CDR1 and CDR2 sequences are SGHRS and YFSETQ. This CDR3 has 17 amino acids. CDR3 DNA: TGCGCCAGCAGTTTCGTGACGACAGGGTACTCCAAAAACATTCAGTACTTC. Amino acids: CASSFVTTGYSKNIQYF.

Here the CDR3 DNA reads TGTGCCAGCAGCAGACAGGCAGAGGGATCACCCCTCCACTTT. Residues: CASSRQAEGSPLHF. The V and J genes are TRBV5-4 and TRBJ1-6; D perhaps matches TRBD1 (6 bases). V was shortened by 4 bases and J by 10 bases, with 15 bases between the two germline ends. The germline CDR1 and CDR2 sequences are SGHNT and YYREEE (reference sequence). The CDR3 consists of 14 residues.

The sample holds a few counts of this clone. CDR3 sequence: CASTLTTAQETQYF. The CDR3 region has the DNA TGTGCCAGCACCCTCACGACAGCCCAAGAGACCCAGTACTTC. The V gene is TRBV6-1, the J gene TRBJ2-5; possibly TRBD1 for D (5 bases). The CDR3 consists of 14 residues. Trimming removed 7 bases at V and 1 base at J, with 13 bases between. The germline gives CDR1 MNHNS, CDR2 SASEGT.

This chain links TRBV7-9 with TRBJ2-5; tentatively, D is TRBD1 (6 bases). The DNA end is more similar to TRBJ2-7, so the J call may be wrong. CDR3 length: 15 amino acids. Germline V gene lookup returns CDR1 SEHNR and CDR2 FQNEAQ (reference sequence). DNA of the CDR3: TGTGCCAGCAGCGGTACAGGGCATTTCGCGTACGAGCAGTACTTC. It codes for CASSGTGHFAYEQYF.

This chain connects TRBV5-1 to TRBJ1-6, with D unresolved. Germline CDR1 SGHRS, CDR2 YFSETQ. This CDR3 region has 13 residues. The V gene lost 0 bases and the J gene lost 10 bases, with 8 bases spanning the gap. The chain's CDR3 is CASSLGTNSPLHF. In DNA, the CDR3 is TGCGCCAGCAGCTTGGGGACTAACTCACCCCTCCACTTT.

This clone was counted only a few times. This chain joins TRBV18 and TRBJ2-5; the D gene is possibly TRBD1 (6 bases). Deletions cut 0 bases from V and 0 bases from J, with 14 bases between. This CDR3 spans 17 amino acids. Germline-derived CDR1 and CDR2 are KGHSH and LQKENI. CDR3 DNA sequence: TGTGCCAGCTCACCACCTTGGCACAGGGTCTACCAAGAGACCCAGTACTTC. It codes for CASSPPWHRVYQETQYF.